In this sample, the clone carrying this T cell receptor beta chain turned up a few times. This sample was taken from a study of T cells after yellow fever vaccination. Germline CDR1 MDHEN, CDR2 SYDVKM. This CDR3 contains 10 residues. V was clipped by 6 bases and J by 15 bases; unmatched bases: 2. From the 5' RACE reads, TCRdb called clonotypes with MiXCR, one entry per CDR3 protein. The sample records about 340,000 distinct CDR3 sequences, around 3.9% being singletons. This clonotype originated in a man between 18 and 29 years old who received the YFV17D yellow fever vaccine. The chain is built from TRBV28 and TRBJ2-1, with 10 bases lining up with TRBD1. The input for sequencing was PBMCs, taken 5 days after the yellow fever booster vaccination. As DNA, the CDR3 is TGTGCCAGCAGCGACAGGGGGCTGTTCTTC. Translating it yields CASSDRGLFF.